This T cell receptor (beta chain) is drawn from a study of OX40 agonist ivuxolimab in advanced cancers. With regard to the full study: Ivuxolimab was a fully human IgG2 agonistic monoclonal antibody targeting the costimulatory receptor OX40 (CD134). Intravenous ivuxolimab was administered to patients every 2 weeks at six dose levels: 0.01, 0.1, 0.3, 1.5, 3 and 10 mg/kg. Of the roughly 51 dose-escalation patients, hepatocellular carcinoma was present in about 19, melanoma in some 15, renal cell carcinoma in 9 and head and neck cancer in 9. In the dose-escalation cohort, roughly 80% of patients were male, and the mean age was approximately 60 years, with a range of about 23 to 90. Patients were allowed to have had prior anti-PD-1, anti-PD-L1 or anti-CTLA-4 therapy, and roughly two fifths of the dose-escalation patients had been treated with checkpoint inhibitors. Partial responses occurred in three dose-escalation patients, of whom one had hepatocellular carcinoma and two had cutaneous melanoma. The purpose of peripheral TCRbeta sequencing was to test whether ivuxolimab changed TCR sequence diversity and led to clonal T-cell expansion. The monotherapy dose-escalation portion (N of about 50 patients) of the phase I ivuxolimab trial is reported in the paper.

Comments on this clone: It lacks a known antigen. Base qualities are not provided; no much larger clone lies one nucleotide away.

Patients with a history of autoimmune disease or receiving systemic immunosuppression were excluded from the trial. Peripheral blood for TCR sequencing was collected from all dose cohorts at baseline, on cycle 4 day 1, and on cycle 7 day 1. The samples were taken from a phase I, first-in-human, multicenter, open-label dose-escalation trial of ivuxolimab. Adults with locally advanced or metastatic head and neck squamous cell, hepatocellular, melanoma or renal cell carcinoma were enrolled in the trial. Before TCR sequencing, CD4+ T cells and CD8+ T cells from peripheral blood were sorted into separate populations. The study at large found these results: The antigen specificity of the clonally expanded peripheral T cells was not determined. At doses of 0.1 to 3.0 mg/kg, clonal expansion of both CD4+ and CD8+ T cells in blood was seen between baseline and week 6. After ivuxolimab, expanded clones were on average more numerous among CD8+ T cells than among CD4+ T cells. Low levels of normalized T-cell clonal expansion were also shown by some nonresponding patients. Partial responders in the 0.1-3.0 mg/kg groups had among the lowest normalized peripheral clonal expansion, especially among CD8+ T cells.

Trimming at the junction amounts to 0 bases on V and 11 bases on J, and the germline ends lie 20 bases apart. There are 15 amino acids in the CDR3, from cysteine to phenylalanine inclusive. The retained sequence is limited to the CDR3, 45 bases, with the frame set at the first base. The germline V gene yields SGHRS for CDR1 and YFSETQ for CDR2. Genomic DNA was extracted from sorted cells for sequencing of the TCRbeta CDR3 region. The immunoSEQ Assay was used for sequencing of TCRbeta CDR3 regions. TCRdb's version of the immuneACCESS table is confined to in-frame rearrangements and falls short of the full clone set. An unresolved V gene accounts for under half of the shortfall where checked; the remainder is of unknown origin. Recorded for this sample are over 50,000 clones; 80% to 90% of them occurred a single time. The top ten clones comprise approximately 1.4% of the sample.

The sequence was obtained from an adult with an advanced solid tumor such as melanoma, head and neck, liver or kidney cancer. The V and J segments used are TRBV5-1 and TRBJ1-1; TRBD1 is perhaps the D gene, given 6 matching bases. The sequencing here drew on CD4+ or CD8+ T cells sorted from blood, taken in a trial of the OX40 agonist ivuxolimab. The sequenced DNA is TGCGCCAGCAGCTTGGAGACTGGGCGCGGGAGGGGGGCTTTCTTT. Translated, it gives CASSLETGRGRGAFF.